The text below deals with one T cell receptor (beta chain). Its target is unknown. This entry comes from a study of OX40 agonist ivuxolimab in advanced cancers. Blood was sampled at baseline, cycle 4 day 1, and cycle 7 day 1. Produced via immunoSEQ multiplex PCR; TCRdb's table is partial and in-frame only. Of some 96,000 clones in the sample, approximately 83% were seen once. General study findings and limits: Expanded clones tended on average to be more numerous among CD8+ T cells than CD4+. Expansion of clones was among the lowest in partial responders at 0.1-3.0 mg/kg.

Source: CD4+ or CD8+ T cells sorted from blood, taken in a trial of the OX40 agonist ivuxolimab. The sequence derives from an adult with an advanced solid tumor such as melanoma, head and neck, liver or kidney cancer.

CDR3 region: CASRRDRAATEAFF. DNA of the CDR3: TGTGCCAGCAGACGGGACAGAGCGGCCACTGAAGCTTTCTTT. This chain uses TRBV7-3 with TRBJ1-1; 7 positions agree with TRBD1. CDR3 length: 14 amino acids. J gave up 4 bases and V 6 bases, and 8 bases lay outside the gene matches. Germline V gene lookup returns CDR1 SGHTA and CDR2 FQGTGA.